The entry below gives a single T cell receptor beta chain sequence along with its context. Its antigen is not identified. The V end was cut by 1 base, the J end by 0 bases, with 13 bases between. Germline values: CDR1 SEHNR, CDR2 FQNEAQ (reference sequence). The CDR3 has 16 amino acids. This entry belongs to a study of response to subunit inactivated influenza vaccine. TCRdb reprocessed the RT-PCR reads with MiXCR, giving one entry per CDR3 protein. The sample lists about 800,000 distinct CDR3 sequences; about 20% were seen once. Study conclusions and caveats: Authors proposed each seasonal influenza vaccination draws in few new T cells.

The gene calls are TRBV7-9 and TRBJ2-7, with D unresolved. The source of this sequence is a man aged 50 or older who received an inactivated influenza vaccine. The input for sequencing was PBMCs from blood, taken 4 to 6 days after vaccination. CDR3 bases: TGTGCCAGCAGCTTAGGGGCACAGTCCCTCTCCTACGAGCAGTACTTC. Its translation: CASSLGAQSLSYEQYF.